Following are 6 T cell receptor beta chains from one sample sequenced in a study of regulatory T cells in long-lasting Graves disease. Time point here: newly diagnosed GD, antithyroid drugs for less than 3 months. RNA extracted from PBMCs served as the sequencing template. TCR beta libraries were built with iRepertoire HTBI primers and Arm-PCR of CDR3 regions. TCRdb reprocessed the multiplex PCR reads with MiXCR, giving one entry per CDR3 protein. The top ten hold around a tenth of the sample, which has 350,000 to 500,000 distinct CDR3 sequences, roughly 15% seen once. The sample also formed part of further work on T cells in Graves' hyperthyroidism and ophthalmopathy.

The source was peripheral blood mononuclear cells (PBMCs), collected at new diagnosis, from a patient treated with antithyroid drugs. The receptors were sampled from a woman aged 30 to 39 with Graves disease.

This clonotype was counted at least ten times. CDR3 coding DNA: TGTGCCAGCAGCCTGACAGGAGGAGGCTACACCTTC. It codes for CASSLTGGGYTF. This chain joins TRBV6-1 and TRBJ1-2, with D maybe TRBD1 (6 bases). Looked up from germline, CDR1 is MNHNS and CDR2 is SASEGT. The V end was cut by 6 bases, the J end by 8 bases, with 13 bases between. The CDR3 has 12 residues.

This clonotype was counted ten times or more. The gene calls are TRBV12-3 or TRBV12-4 and TRBJ2-5; D is tentatively TRBD1 or TRBD2 (5 bases each). There are 13 residues in the CDR3. V was trimmed by 8 bases and J by 1 base, leaving 11 bases between them. Here the CDR3 DNA reads TGTGCCAGCCGGGCAGGGACCCAAGAGACCCAGTACTTC. It specifies CASRAGTQETQYF.

This clonotype was counted many times. The J gene is TRBJ1-2, the V gene TRBV20-1; TRBD1 is a possible D gene (5 bases). V lost 6 bases to trimming and J lost 8 bases, with 19 bases between them. The V gene's germline CDR1 is DFQATT and CDR2 SNEGSKA (reference sequence). This CDR3 region has 13 residues. The CDR3 nucleotides read TGCAGTGCAACGACCGGGGCTGGGGACGGCTACACCTTC. Its translation: CSATTGAGDGYTF.

This clonotype was counted at least ten times. The chain has TRBV20-1 and TRBJ1-5, with 9 bases matching TRBD1. Germline lookup yields CDR1 DFQATT and CDR2 SNEGSKA (reference sequence). The CDR3 contains 15 residues. Trimming removed 1 base from V and 5 bases from J; junction bases left unmatched: 6. This CDR3 reads CSARVSGQGYQPQHF. The DNA for the CDR3 is TGCAGTGCTAGAGTCTCTGGACAGGGGTATCAGCCCCAGCATTTT.

V and J are TRBV19 and TRBJ1-1, with D maybe TRBD1 (5 bases). The CDR3 runs 15 residues. Germline V gene sequence: CDR1 LNHDA, CDR2 SQIVND (reference sequence). V lost 7 bases and J 5 bases, leaving 20 bases between the germline ends. The CDR3 bases are TGTGCCAGTAATATTCCTCGACAGTTTCCGACTGAAGCTTTCTTT. Encoded protein: CASNIPRQFPTEAFF.

This clonotype was seen at least ten times. The V gene is TRBV7-8, the J gene TRBJ1-5; D not certain. Between the trimmed V and J ends, which lost 2 bases and 1 base, there was a span of 9 bases. Germline V CDR1 and CDR2: SGHVS, FQNEAQ. The CDR3 totals 15 residues. This chain's CDR3 is CASSLKFGSNQPQHF. The CDR3 coding sequence is TGTGCCAGCAGCTTAAAATTCGGCAGCAATCAGCCCCAGCATTTT.